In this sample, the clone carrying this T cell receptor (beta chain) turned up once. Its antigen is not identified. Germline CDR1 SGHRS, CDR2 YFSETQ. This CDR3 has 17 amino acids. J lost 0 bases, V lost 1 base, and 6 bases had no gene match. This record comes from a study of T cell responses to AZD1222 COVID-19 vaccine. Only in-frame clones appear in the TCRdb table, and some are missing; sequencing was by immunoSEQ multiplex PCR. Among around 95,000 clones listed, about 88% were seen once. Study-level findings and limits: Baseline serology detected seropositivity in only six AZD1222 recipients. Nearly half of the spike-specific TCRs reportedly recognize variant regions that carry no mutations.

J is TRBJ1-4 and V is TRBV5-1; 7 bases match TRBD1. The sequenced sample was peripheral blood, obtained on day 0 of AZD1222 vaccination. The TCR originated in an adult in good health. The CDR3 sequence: CASSLSGGQTTNEKLFF. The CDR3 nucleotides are TGCGCCAGCAGCTTGTCTGGGGGACAGACAACTAATGAAAAACTGTTTTTT. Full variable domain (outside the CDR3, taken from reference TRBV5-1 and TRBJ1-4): KAGVTQTPRYLIKTRGQQVTLSCSPISGHRSVSWYQQTPGQGLQFLFEYFSETQRNKGNFPGRFSGRQFSNSRSEMNVSTLELGDSALYLCASSLSGGQTTNEKLFFGSGTQLSVL.